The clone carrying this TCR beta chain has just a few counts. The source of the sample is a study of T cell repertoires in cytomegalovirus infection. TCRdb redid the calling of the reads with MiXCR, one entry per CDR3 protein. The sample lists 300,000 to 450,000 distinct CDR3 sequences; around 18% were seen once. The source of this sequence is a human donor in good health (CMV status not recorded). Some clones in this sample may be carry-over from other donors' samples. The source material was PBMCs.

CDR3 coding DNA: TGTGCCAGCAGTGTCGACAGGTCTAATGAGCAGTTCTTC. It encodes CASSVDRSNEQFF. The J gene is TRBJ2-1, the V gene TRBV6-1; D may be TRBD1 (6 bases). The ends were cut back, 4 bases at V and 7 bases at J, with 11 bases in the middle. The length of the CDR3 is 13 residues. CDR1 and CDR2 (germline): MNHNS, SASEGT.